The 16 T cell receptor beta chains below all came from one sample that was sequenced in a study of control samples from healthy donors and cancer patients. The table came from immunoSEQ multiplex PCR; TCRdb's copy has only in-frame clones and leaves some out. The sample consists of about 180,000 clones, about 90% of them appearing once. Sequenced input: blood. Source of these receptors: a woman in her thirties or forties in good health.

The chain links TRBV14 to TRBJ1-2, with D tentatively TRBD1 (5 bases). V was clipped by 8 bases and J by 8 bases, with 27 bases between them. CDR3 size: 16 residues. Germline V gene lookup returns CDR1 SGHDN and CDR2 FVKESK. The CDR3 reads CASAGAGSTTRSGYTF. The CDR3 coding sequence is TGTGCCAGCGCCGGGGCGGGCAGTACTACACGTAGCGGCTACACCTTC.

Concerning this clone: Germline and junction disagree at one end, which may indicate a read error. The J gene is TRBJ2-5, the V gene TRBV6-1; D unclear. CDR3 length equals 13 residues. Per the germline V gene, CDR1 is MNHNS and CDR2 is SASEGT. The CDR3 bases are TGTGCCAGCAGTCAAGCGAACCAAGAGACCCAGTACTTC. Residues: CASSQANQETQYF.

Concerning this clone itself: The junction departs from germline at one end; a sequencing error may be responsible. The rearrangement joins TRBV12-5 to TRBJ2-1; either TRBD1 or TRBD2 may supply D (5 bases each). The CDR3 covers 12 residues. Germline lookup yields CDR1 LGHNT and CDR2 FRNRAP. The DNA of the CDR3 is TGTGCTTGTGGGACCTCCTACAATGAGCAGTTCTTC. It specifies CACGTSYNEQFF.

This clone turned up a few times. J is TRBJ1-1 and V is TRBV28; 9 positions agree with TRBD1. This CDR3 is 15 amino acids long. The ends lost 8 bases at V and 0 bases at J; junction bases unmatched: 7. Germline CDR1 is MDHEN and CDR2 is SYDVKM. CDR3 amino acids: CASDKGQGMNTEAFF. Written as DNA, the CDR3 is TGTGCCAGCGACAAGGGACAGGGAATGAACACTGAAGCTTTCTTT.

Here the CDR3 reads CASSPGSISSGPDTQYF. CDR3 nucleotide sequence: TGTGCCAGCAGCCCCGGGAGTATTAGTAGCGGGCCCGATACGCAGTATTTT. The chain has TRBV5-6 and TRBJ2-3, with 7 nucleotides matching TRBD2. After removal of 4 bases from V and 6 bases from J, the junction contained 17 bases not matched to a gene. The CDR3 totals 17 residues. Germline V gene sequence: CDR1 SGHDT, CDR2 YYEEEE.

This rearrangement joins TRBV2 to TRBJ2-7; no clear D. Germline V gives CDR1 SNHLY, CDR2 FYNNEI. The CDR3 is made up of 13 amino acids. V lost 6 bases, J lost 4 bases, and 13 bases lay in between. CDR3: CASSGTRYYEQYF. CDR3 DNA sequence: TGTGCCAGCAGCGGAACTCGTTATTACGAGCAGTACTTC.

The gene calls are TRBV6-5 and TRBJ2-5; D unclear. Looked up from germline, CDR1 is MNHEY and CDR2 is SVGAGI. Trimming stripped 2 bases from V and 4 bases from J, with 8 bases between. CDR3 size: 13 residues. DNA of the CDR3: TGTGCCAGCAGTTACACCGTTAGAGAGACCCAGTACTTC. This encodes CASSYTVRETQYF.

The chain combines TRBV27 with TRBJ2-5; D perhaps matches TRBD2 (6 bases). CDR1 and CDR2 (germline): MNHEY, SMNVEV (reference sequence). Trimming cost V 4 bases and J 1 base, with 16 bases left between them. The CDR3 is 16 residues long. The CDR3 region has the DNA TGTGCCAGCAGTTACCTTTCCCGGGGACTCCAAGAGACCCAGTACTTC. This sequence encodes CASSYLSRGLQETQYF.

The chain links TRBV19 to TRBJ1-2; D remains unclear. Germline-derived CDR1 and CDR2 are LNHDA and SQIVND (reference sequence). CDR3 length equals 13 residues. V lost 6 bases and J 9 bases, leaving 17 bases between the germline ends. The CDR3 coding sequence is TGTGCCAGTAGCCCTTCGGAGGGTGGACGCTACACCTTC. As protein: CASSPSEGGRYTF.

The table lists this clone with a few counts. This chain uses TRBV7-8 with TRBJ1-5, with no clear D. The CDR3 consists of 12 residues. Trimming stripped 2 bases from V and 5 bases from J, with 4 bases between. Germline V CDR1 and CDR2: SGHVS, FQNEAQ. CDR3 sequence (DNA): TGTGCCAGCAGCTTATGGGATCAGCCCCAGCATTTT. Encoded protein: CASSLWDQPQHF.

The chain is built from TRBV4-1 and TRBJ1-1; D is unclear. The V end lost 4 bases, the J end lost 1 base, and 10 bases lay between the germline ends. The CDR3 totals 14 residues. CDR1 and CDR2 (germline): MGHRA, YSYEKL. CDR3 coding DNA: TGCGCCAGCAGCCCGAGAGTAAAGAACACTGAAGCTTTCTTT. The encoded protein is CASSPRVKNTEAFF.

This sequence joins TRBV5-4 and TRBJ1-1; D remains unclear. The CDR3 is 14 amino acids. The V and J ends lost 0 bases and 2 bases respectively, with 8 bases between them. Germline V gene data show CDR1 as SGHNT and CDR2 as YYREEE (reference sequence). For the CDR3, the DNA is TGTGCCAGCAGCTTGGGGCAGCCCAACACTGAAGCTTTCTTT. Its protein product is CASSLGQPNTEAFF.

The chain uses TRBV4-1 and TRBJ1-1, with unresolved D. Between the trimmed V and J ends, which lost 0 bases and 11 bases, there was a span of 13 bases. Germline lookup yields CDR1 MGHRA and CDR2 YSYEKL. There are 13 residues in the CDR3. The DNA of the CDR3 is TGCGCCAGCAGCCAAGAGGACTCCCTGTCCGCTTTCTTT. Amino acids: CASSQEDSLSAFF.

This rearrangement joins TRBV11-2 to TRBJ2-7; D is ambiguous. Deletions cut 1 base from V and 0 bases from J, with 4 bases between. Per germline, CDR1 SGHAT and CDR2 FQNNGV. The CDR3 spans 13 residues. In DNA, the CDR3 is TGTGCCAGCAGCTTAGTTAGCTCCTACGAGCAGTACTTC. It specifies CASSLVSSYEQYF. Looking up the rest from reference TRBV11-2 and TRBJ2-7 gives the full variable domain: EAGVAQSPRYKIIEKRQSVAFWCNPISGHATLYWYQQILGQGPKLLIQFQNNGVVDDSQLPKDRFSAERLKGVDSTLKIQPAKLEDSAVYLCASSLVSSYEQYFGPGTRLTVT.

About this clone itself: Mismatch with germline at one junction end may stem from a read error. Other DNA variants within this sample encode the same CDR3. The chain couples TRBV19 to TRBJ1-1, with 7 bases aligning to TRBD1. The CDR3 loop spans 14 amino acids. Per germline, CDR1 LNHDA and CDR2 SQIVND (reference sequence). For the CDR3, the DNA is TGTGCCAGTAGTCGGGGACAGAGAAACACTGAAGCTTTTTTT. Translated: CASSRGQRNTEAFF.

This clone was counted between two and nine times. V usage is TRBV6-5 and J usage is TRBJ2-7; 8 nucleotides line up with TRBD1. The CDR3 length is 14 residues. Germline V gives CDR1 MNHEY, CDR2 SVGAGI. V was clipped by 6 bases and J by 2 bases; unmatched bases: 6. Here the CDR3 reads CASSTGTGAYEQYF. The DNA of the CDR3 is TGTGCCAGCAGCACCGGGACAGGCGCCTACGAGCAGTACTTC.